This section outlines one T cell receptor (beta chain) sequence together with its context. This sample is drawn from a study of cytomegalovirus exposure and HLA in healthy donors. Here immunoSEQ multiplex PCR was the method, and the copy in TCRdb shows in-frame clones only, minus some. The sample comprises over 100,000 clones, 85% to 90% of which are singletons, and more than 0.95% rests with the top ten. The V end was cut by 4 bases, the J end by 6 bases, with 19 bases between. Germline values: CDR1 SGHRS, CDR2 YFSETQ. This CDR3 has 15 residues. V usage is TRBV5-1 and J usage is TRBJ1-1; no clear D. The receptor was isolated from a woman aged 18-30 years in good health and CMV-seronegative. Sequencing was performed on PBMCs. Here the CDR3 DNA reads TGCGCCAGCAGCATGGACCCGGGATCCTTTCCTGAAGCTTTCTTT. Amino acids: CASSMDPGSFPEAFF.